The present entry profiles one T cell receptor beta chain with its context. This clonotype is identified as medium-sized (0.01 to 0.1%). The antigen it binds to is not known. No much larger clonotype is one base removed from it; base qualities were not supplied. Found in a library prepared for alpha chains, this beta chain is an off-target read, and its abundance has little meaning. This specimen's time point label, per the study, means: sample taken at primary tumor resection. Samples were obtained from about 75 patients with early-stage, untreated non-small cell lung cancer from the lung TRACERx cohort. TCR sequencing used whole RNA extracted from tumor and nontumor lung tissue, or from cryopreserved PBMC samples, without cell sorting. Patients were selected for TCR sequencing only if sufficient RNA was available from at least two tumor regions. A lung pathologist reviewed the tumor and adjacent nontumor lung specimens before the specimens were selected.

As encoded in the germline V gene (reference sequence), CDR1 is DFQATT while CDR2 is SNEGSKA. V and J lose 3 bases and 5 bases, and a span of 2 bases separates them. From the cysteine up to the phenylalanine, the CDR3 has a length of 10 residues. Only the CDR3 part of the read is kept: 30 bases, read in frame from the first base. The method was 5' RACE. The sequencer listed for this sample is NextSeq 500. In the TCR library protocol, a unique molecular identifier was attached to each TCR cDNA molecule so that PCR and sequencing errors could be corrected. The study's own analysis went as follows. TCR identification, UMI-based error correction and CDR3 extraction were performed with Decombinator tools. Expanded TCRs were defined as those above a frequency of 2 per 1,000, corresponding to the top 1% of the tumor frequency distribution. Expanded tumor TCRs were classed as regional if statistically deemed absent (corrected P<0.05) from at least one tumor region, otherwise ubiquitous. Rényi diversity was computed with the R vegan package after subsampling each repertoire 100 times to 5,000 TCRs. To build CDR3 similarity networks, amino acid triplet string-kernel similarity was used, and CDR3s were connected when their pairwise similarity was above 0.82. The public reads were reanalyzed by TCRdb: fastp trimming at Q25, MiXCR alignment, in-frame beta chains only. Rows matching on CDR3 protein sequence are summarized as one entry with the most common DNA and genes. The V and J calls here are based on TCRdb, not the publication. For this sample the table gives several thousand distinct CDR3 sequences, of which 12% were detected only once. Around 24% of the sample lies in the top ten.

The entry originates in a study of spatial heterogeneity in lung cancer (dated by TCRdb to about 2019). Turning to the overall study: Beta-chain transcripts were consistently detected in greater numbers than alpha-chain transcripts, which likely reflects a higher abundance of beta-chain transcripts. A strong correlation was found between TCR transcript counts in tumor regions and a T cell transcriptional module score from matched bulk RNA-seq. Nonsynonymous mutation counts, determined by whole-exome sequencing of tumor tissue, were related to features of the TCR repertoire. TCR alpha and beta repertoires were quantitatively compared across multiple tumor regions, matched nontumor lung and blood in non-small cell lung cancer. At surgery, both alpha and beta chains were TCR-sequenced in 220 tumor regions, approximately 64 matched nontumor lung samples and around 50 PBMC samples. In the raw uncorrected reads, each unique combination of TCR and UMI appeared more than ten times on average. Here is what the overall study found, with its caveats: The count of ubiquitous expanded TCRs correlated with the count of ubiquitous nonsynonymous mutations, and the count of regional expanded TCRs correlated with the count of regional nonsynonymous mutations. The tumor nonsynonymous mutation count correlated with the number of expanded alpha and beta TCRs within the tumor. TCR-seq was estimated to cover only approximately 7% of tumor T cells for alpha chains and around 12% for beta chains. Confirming at a functional level the hypothesis that regional TCRs recognize regional mutations was considered to require additional single-cell paired TCR alpha and beta sequencing.

The sequence was collected from a male donor with early-stage non-small cell lung cancer. Sequencing was performed on lung tumor tissue, taken at surgery. The rearranged chain carries TRBV20-1 and TRBJ2-1, with no reliable assignment of the D segment. The CDR3 sequence is CSASHNEQFF. DNA sequence: TGCAGTGCTAGCCACAATGAGCAGTTCTTC.